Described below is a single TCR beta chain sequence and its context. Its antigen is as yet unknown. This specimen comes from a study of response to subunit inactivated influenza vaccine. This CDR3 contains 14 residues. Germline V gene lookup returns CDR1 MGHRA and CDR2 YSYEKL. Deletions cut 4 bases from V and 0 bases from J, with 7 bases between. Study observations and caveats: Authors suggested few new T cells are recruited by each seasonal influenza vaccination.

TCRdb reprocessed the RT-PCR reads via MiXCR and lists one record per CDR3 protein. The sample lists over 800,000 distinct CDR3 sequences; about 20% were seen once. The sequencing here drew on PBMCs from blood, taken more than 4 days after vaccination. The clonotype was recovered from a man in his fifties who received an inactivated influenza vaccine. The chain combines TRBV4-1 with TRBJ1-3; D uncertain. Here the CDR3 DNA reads TGCGCCAGCAGCCCCAAGAACTCTGGAAACACCATATATTTT. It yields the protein CASSPKNSGNTIYF.